There are a few counts of the clone carrying this T cell receptor beta chain. Its antigen is still unknown. 5'RACE with constant-segment primers yielded barcoded, UMI-tagged TCR alpha and TCR beta cDNA libraries. TCRdb reprocessed the 5' RACE reads via MiXCR and lists one record per CDR3 protein. The table lists more than 300,000 distinct CDR3 sequences, around 15% of them singletons. This entry is derived from a study of T-cell memory formation after mild COVID-19. Study-wide background: TCR clusters were largely donor specific. Notes on the study in general: Largely, contracting CD4+ clones fell within CM and EM, and contracting CD8+ clones within EMRA. Some clones that responded turned up in pre-infection memory, which suggests that cross-reactive memory joined in.

V shed 0 bases, J shed 2 bases, and the junction held 5 bases outside the gene matches. CDR1 and CDR2 (germline): DFQATT, SNEGSKA (reference sequence). The CDR3 sequence is 15 residues long. Sequenced sample: PBMCs or a T cell subset sorted from them (not recorded which). The sequence derives from a man between 18 and 35 years old who had mild COVID-19 (a few samples of this study predate the infection). Cell type and time point are not known. The chain uses TRBV20-1 and TRBJ2-3; 7 bases map to TRBD2. CDR3 DNA sequence: TGCAGTGCTAGAGAGGCGGGGGTCCCCACAGATACGCAGTATTTT. This encodes CSAREAGVPTDTQYF.